These 14 T cell receptor beta chains originate from one sample sequenced in a study of CD8+ T cells in alopecia areata. RNA was extracted and reverse transcribed into cDNA as the sequencing template. Clones were read by immunoSEQ multiplex PCR, and TCRdb kept only the in-frame ones, dropping some. The sample lists about 180,000 clones, 65% to 75% occurring once. Sequencing was performed on CD8+ T cells sorted from blood, taken at week 0. These receptors all stem from a human donor with alopecia areata.

This chain uses TRBV29-1 with TRBJ1-1; D is unclear. The V gene lost 4 bases and the J gene lost 6 bases, with 15 bases spanning the gap. This CDR3 has 13 residues. Germline V lookup: CDR1 SQVTM, CDR2 ANQGSEA. As DNA, the CDR3 is TGCAGCGTTGTATACGTTGTTTCGCCTGAAGCTTTCTTT. This codes for CSVVYVVSPEAFF.

J is TRBJ1-2 and V is TRBV14, with 7 bases that match TRBD1. This CDR3 has 14 residues. V dropped 5 bases and J dropped 0; count of bases not matched to a gene: 3. CDR1 and CDR2 (germline): SGHDN, FVKESK. In DNA, the CDR3 is TGTGCCAGCAGCGAAGGACAGGCTAACTATGGCTACACCTTC. It encodes CASSEGQANYGYTF.

This chain uses TRBV5-1 with TRBJ1-3, with D unclear. This CDR3 comprises 14 residues. Germline-derived CDR1 and CDR2 are SGHRS and YFSETQ. Trimming removed 4 bases from V and 4 bases from J, with 12 bases in between. The CDR3 protein is CASSPDGPGNTIYF. The CDR3 region has the DNA TGCGCCAGCAGCCCGGACGGGCCAGGAAACACCATATATTTT.

The chain couples TRBV14 to TRBJ2-3; unclear D gene. Trimming stripped 2 bases from V and 2 bases from J, with 14 bases between. The CDR3 totals 16 residues. Germline CDR1 SGHDN, CDR2 FVKESK. CDR3 coding DNA: TGTGCCAGCAGCCAATTCCCCTGGGTAAACACAGATACGCAGTATTTT. The encoded protein is CASSQFPWVNTDTQYF. The full variable domain, completed using reference TRBV14 and TRBJ2-3, is EAGVTQFPSHSVIEKGQTVTLRCDPISGHDNLYWYRRVMGKEIKFLLHFVKESKQDESGMPNNRFLAERTGGTYSTLKVQPAELEDSGVYFCASSQFPWVNTDTQYFGPGTRLTVL.

This sequence joins TRBV13 and TRBJ2-3; TRBD1 agrees at 9 bases. The V gene's germline CDR1 is PRHDT and CDR2 FYEKMQ (reference sequence). The CDR3 is 15 amino acids. V dropped 5 bases and J dropped 3; count of bases not matched to a gene: 6. In DNA, the CDR3 is TGTGCCAGCAGCACAAGAGACAGGGGGACAGATACGCAGTATTTT. Translation: CASSTRDRGTDTQYF.

This clone is a singleton in its sample. The V call is TRBV7-8, the J call TRBJ2-2; TRBD1 matches at 12 bases. Per germline, CDR1 SGHVS and CDR2 FQNEAQ. The trim removed 8 bases at V and 7 bases at J, leaving 8 bases unmatched. CDR3 length: 15 amino acids. CDR3 region: CASLGDRGRIGELFF. CDR3 DNA sequence: TGTGCCAGCTTAGGGGACAGGGGGCGAATCGGGGAGCTGTTTTTT.

Details on this clone: Other DNA sequences of this sample code for an identical CDR3. V is TRBV13 and J is TRBJ2-7; 7 bases match TRBD1. Looked up from germline, CDR1 is PRHDT and CDR2 is FYEKMQ (reference sequence). The CDR3 length is 13 residues. Trimming cost V 4 bases and J 3 bases; bases outside gene matches: 3. The CDR3 sequence is CASSSGQLYEQYF. CDR3 sequence (DNA): TGTGCCAGCAGCTCGGGACAGCTCTACGAGCAGTACTTC.

This chain connects TRBV6-6 to TRBJ1-6; D not certain. CDR3 length: 13 residues. Trimming took 2 bases from V and 8 from J, leaving 7 bases between them. Per the germline V gene, CDR1 is MNHNY and CDR2 is SVGAGI (reference sequence). The CDR3 sequence: CASSYNGDSPLHF. CDR3 DNA: TGTGCCAGCAGTTACAACGGGGATTCACCCCTCCACTTT.

The CDR3 DNA sequence: TGTGCCTGGTGGGACGGCGGGGGAACTGAAGCTTTCTTT. Its protein is CAWWDGGGTEAFF. The rearrangement uses TRBV30 and TRBJ1-1, with D perhaps matching TRBD1 (5 bases). Trimming took off 5 bases at V and 5 bases at J, with 15 bases between the two ends. Germline loops: CDR1 GTSNPN, CDR2 SVGIG (reference sequence). This CDR3 contains 13 residues.

The V call is TRBV5-6, the J call TRBJ1-6, with TRBD1 identical over 8 bases. With V trimmed by 5 bases and J by 6 bases, 7 bases remained unmatched. Per the germline V gene, CDR1 is SGHDT and CDR2 is YYEEEE. The CDR3 extends over 15 amino acids. DNA for the CDR3: TGTGCCAGCAGGGATGGGACAGGAGTTAATTCACCCCTCCACTTT. Its protein is CASRDGTGVNSPLHF.

This clone has just one count. The chain employs TRBV5-1 and TRBJ1-6, with D possibly being TRBD1 (5 bases). CDR1 and CDR2 from the germline V gene are SGHRS and YFSETQ. This CDR3 is 15 amino acids long. The V and J ends lost 5 bases and 4 bases respectively, with 13 bases between them. This CDR3 is CASRRDPRYNSPLHF. CDR3 sequence (DNA): TGCGCCAGCAGGCGGGACCCACGATATAATTCACCCCTCCACTTT.

The rearrangement uses TRBV4-2 and TRBJ2-3; the match to TRBD2 covers 11 bases. This CDR3 has 16 residues. Germline V gene lookup returns CDR1 LGHNA and CDR2 YNFKEQ. Trimming at V came to 1 base and at J to 4 bases, leaving 4 bases not matched to a gene. In nucleotides, the CDR3 is TGTGCCAGCAGCCAAGCTAGCGGGGGGAAGTCAGATACGCAGTATTTT. Protein product: CASSQASGGKSDTQYF.

The rearrangement links TRBV6-1 to TRBJ2-5; 11 bases are shared with TRBD2. The junction had 5 bases not matched to a gene; V was cut back by 6 bases and J by 5 bases. The germline gives CDR1 MNHNS, CDR2 SASEGT. This CDR3 region has 14 residues. The CDR3 region has the DNA TGTGCCAGCAGGGAGGGACTAGCGGAGGAGACCCAGTACTTC. Translation: CASREGLAEETQYF.

This clone was seen only a few times. V gene TRBV4-1 combines with J gene TRBJ1-4, with 10 bases identical to TRBD1. From germline, CDR1 is MGHRA and CDR2 YSYEKL. V shed 3 bases and J 8 bases; nucleotides not matched to a gene: 3. The CDR3 covers 14 residues. This chain's CDR3 is CASSQTGGAEKLFF. CDR3 DNA sequence: TGCGCCAGCAGCCAGACAGGGGGCGCGGAAAAACTGTTTTTT.